The 12 T cell receptor beta chains given below trace back to one sample, sequenced in a study of cytomegalovirus exposure and HLA in healthy donors. PCR employed 60 Vbeta and 13 Jbeta primers. Only in-frame clones appear in the TCRdb table, and some are missing; sequencing was by immunoSEQ multiplex PCR. The top ten clones hold over 11% of a sample with more than 150,000 clones, about 79% of them seen once. Sequencing was performed on PBMCs. Source of these receptors: a middle-aged man in good health and CMV-seropositive.

In this sample, this clone turned up once. The V call is TRBV19, the J call TRBJ1-2, with a tentative D call TRBD1 (5 bases). The CDR3 is 14 amino acids. Trimming cost V 5 bases and J 6 bases, with 16 bases left between them. Germline CDR1 and CDR2: LNHDA and SQIVND (reference sequence). CDR3 nucleotides: TGTGCCAGTAGTGAAGACAGTAGGGTGGATGGCTACACCTTC. Amino acid sequence: CASSEDSRVDGYTF.

The sample holds a few counts of this clone. The V call is TRBV28, the J call TRBJ2-5; the match to TRBD2 covers 10 bases. V lost 5 bases, J lost 2 bases, and 11 bases stayed unmatched. The CDR3 contains 17 residues. CDR1 and CDR2 (germline): MDHEN, SYDVKM. The CDR3 DNA follows: TGTGCCAGCAGTGCGGTAACTAGCGGGGTTATACAAGAGACCCAGTACTTC. Residues: CASSAVTSGVIQETQYF.

V and J are TRBV25-1 and TRBJ2-5; TRBD2 matches 8 bases. Germline V gene data show CDR1 as MGHDK and CDR2 as SYGVNS. The junction had 10 bases not matched to a gene; V was cut back by 3 bases and J by 1 base. The CDR3 is made up of 17 amino acids. The CDR3 spells CASSDGGVSYFQETQYF. CDR3 DNA: TGTGCCAGCAGTGACGGGGGGGTTTCTTATTTCCAAGAGACCCAGTACTTC.

This clone was counted a few times. The J gene is TRBJ1-5, the V gene TRBV7-9; 8 nucleotides agree with TRBD1. From germline, CDR1 is SEHNR and CDR2 FQNEAQ (reference sequence). The trim removed 5 bases at V and 2 bases at J, leaving 5 bases unmatched. This CDR3 is built from 15 residues. The CDR3 region is CASSKGTGGNQPQHF. In nucleotides, the CDR3 is TGTGCCAGCAGCAAAGGGACAGGCGGCAATCAGCCCCAGCATTTT.

This clone occurred a few times. The rearrangement links TRBV5-4 to TRBJ2-1; 7 bases fit TRBD2. J lost 4 bases, V lost 2 bases, and 6 bases had no gene match. The CDR3 spans 15 residues. Germline V CDR1 and CDR2: SGHNT, YYREEE (reference sequence). Here the CDR3 DNA reads TGTGCCAGCAGCTTTTCCGGGGGGTTATACAATGAGCAGTTCTTC. The encoded protein is CASSFSGGLYNEQFF.

This chain uses TRBV28 with TRBJ1-2; 7 bases match TRBD1. CDR1 and CDR2 (germline): MDHEN, SYDVKM. CDR3 length: 15 amino acids. V shed 5 bases, J shed 2 bases, and the junction held 8 bases outside the gene matches. CDR3 amino acids: CASSPQMTGNYGYTF. Here the CDR3 DNA reads TGTGCCAGCAGTCCCCAAATGACAGGGAACTATGGCTACACCTTC.

This clone was picked up a small number of times. The chain employs TRBV5-6 and TRBJ2-7; D might be TRBD1 (6 bases). V gave up 0 bases and J gave up 3 bases, with 10 bases separating them. The CDR3 is 14 residues long. Germline lookup yields CDR1 SGHDT and CDR2 YYEEEE. The CDR3 nucleotides read TGTGCCAGCAGCTTGGGGGGGCAGGGCTACGAGCAGTACTTC. Its translation: CASSLGGQGYEQYF.

The chain couples TRBV27 to TRBJ1-5; 7 nucleotides line up with TRBD1. V lost 8 bases, J lost 4 bases, and 8 bases stayed unmatched. CDR3 length: 14 amino acids. Per germline, CDR1 MNHEY and CDR2 SMNVEV (reference sequence). The CDR3 nucleotides read TGTGCCAGCGGAAAGACAGGGAGTAATCAGCCCCAGCATTTT. It encodes CASGKTGSNQPQHF.

The chain couples TRBV7-2 to TRBJ2-7; the D gene is possibly TRBD1 (5 bases). The CDR3 totals 12 residues. Germline assignment: CDR1 SGHTA and CDR2 FQGNSA. The V end was cut by 1 base, the J end by 7 bases, with 8 bases between. The CDR3 coding sequence is TGTGCCAGCAGCTTAGAGGGGCGGGAGCAGTACTTC. This codes for CASSLEGREQYF. Together with reference TRBV7-2 and TRBJ2-7, the CDR3 gives the full variable domain: GAGVSQSPSNKVTEKGKDVELRCDPISGHTALYWYRQSLGQGLEFLIYFQGNSAPDKSGLPSDRFSAERTGGSVSTLTIQRTQQEDSAVYLCASSLEGREQYFGPGTRLTVT.

DNA for the CDR3: TGCGCCAGCAGCTTGGGTCGTCGGTACGAGCAGTACTTC. Amino acids: CASSLGRRYEQYF. The chain is built from TRBV5-1 and TRBJ2-5; D is unclear. The J call may be faulty, since TRBJ2-7 better matches the DNA end. This CDR3 contains 13 residues. The germline V gene has CDR1 SGHRS and CDR2 YFSETQ.

V usage is TRBV2 and J usage is TRBJ2-5, with 11 bases identical to TRBD2. Germline lookup yields CDR1 SNHLY and CDR2 FYNNEI. Germline trimming cut 4 bases from V and 4 bases from J; bases unmatched to any gene: 5. This CDR3 region has 15 residues. In nucleotides, the CDR3 is TGTGCCAGCAGTGTGGGCACTAGCGGGGGAGAGACCCAGTACTTC. It is translated as CASSVGTSGGETQYF.

V gene TRBV5-1 combines with J gene TRBJ2-3; weak D call: TRBD1 (6 bases). CDR1 and CDR2 (germline): SGHRS, YFSETQ. Trimming took off 0 bases at V and 2 bases at J, with 10 bases between the two ends. This CDR3 comprises 15 residues. CDR3 sequence (DNA): TGCGCCAGCAGCTTGGGAGACAGGACCACAGATACGCAGTATTTT. Encoded protein: CASSLGDRTTDTQYF.